This T cell receptor (beta chain) emerged from a study of blood T cell repertoires in COVID-19. Across the whole study: Spain, Italy and the United States supplied samples that represented acute and convalescent COVID-19.

V was clipped by 0 bases and J by 2 bases, with 11 bases between them. The CDR3 runs 16 residues. CDR1 and CDR2 from the germline V gene are LGHDT and YNNKEL (reference sequence). The method was immunoSEQ multiplex PCR; TCRdb's version includes in-frame clones alone and lacks a portion of them. The sample contains 200,000 to 250,000 clones, roughly nine tenths of which appear only once. The sequenced sample was PBMCs or T cells enriched from blood (not recorded which). The receptor was isolated from a man under 40 who had recovered from COVID-19. The V call is TRBV3-1 (or the pseudogene TRBV3-2), the J call TRBJ2-1; D possibly corresponds to TRBD1 (5 bases). The CDR3 spells CASSQETGRTYNEQFF. The CDR3 bases are TGTGCCAGCAGCCAAGAAACAGGACGCACCTACAATGAGCAGTTCTTC.